A selection of T cell receptor beta chains follows, all from one sample in a study of human T cells and chemical hapten exposure. One entry per CDR3 protein, called by TCRdb with MiXCR from the RACE reads. Of 89,000 or so distinct CDR3 sequences listed, less than 8.5% are singletons. Sequenced here: whole blood, sampled in connection with sensitization to the hapten diphenylcyclopropenone (DPC). All receptors derive from a woman aged 25-40 years with alopecia areata. Some clones in this sample may be carry-over from other donors' samples. Each CDR3 is given with its conserved first and last residue. The order of the fields is CDR3 length, D gene, clone size, J gene, V gene, CDR3 protein, CDR3 DNA. A D gene is named only where the DNA matches it firmly. Clone size is not always given. Where it is, it says once, few, many or a class for expanded clones.

length: 15
D: NA
size: few
J: TRBJ1-1
V: TRBV5-1
CDR3: CASSPPETGIPEAFF
DNA: TGCGCCAGCAGCCCCCCCGAAACAGGGATTCCTGAAGCTTTCTTT

length: 14
D: TRBD1
size: NA
J: TRBJ2-7
V: TRBV20-1
CDR3: CSAQPGQGITEQYF
DNA: TGCAGTGCGCAGCCGGGACAGGGGATAACGGAGCAGTACTTC

length: 15
D: NA
size: NA
J: TRBJ1-6
V: TRBV5-1
CDR3: CASSMPGLPNSPLHF
DNA: TGCGCCAGCAGCATGCCGGGACTGCCTAATTCACCCCTCCACTTT

length: 17
D: TRBD1
size: many
J: TRBJ2-3
V: TRBV5-1
CDR3: CASRGQGAPVGTDTQYF
DNA: TGCGCCAGCAGGGGACAGGGGGCACCCGTTGGCACAGATACGCAGTATTTT

length: 14
D: TRBD2
size: many
J: TRBJ2-7
V: TRBV7-9
CDR3: CASSVSGVAYEQYF
DNA: TGTGCCAGCAGCGTTAGCGGGGTGGCCTACGAGCAGTACTTC

length: 15
D: NA
size: many
J: TRBJ2-3
V: TRBV7-2
CDR3: CASSLVGGRPDTQYF
DNA: TGTGCCAGCAGCTTAGTGGGGGGCCGGCCAGATACGCAGTATTTT

length: 15
D: NA
size: many
J: TRBJ1-2
V: TRBV6-5
CDR3: CASKRGTTGPYGYTF
DNA: TGTGCCAGCAAGAGGGGGACAACCGGACCCTATGGCTACACCTTC

length: 13
D: NA
size: many
J: TRBJ2-1
V: TRBV3-1
CDR3: CASSPQTGNEQFF
DNA: TGTGCCAGCAGCCCGCAAACAGGCAATGAGCAGTTCTTC

length: 15
D: NA
size: many
J: TRBJ1-3
V: TRBV9
CDR3: CASSVGGGTGNTIYF
DNA: TGTGCCAGCAGCGTAGGCGGGGGCACTGGAAACACCATATATTTT

length: 14
D: TRBD2
size: many
J: TRBJ2-5
V: TRBV29-1
CDR3: CSVRLAGGSETQYF
DNA: TGCAGCGTTAGACTAGCGGGGGGATCAGAGACCCAGTACTTC

length: 14
D: NA
size: many
J: TRBJ2-1
V: TRBV3-1
CDR3: CASSQFLGVSEQFF
DNA: TGTGCCAGCAGCCAGTTCCTAGGGGTCTCTGAGCAGTTCTTC

length: 15
D: NA
size: NA
J: TRBJ1-2
V: TRBV7-2
CDR3: CASSLVGRGSNGYTF
DNA: TGTGCCAGCAGCTTAGTTGGGAGGGGAAGCAATGGCTACACCTTC

length: 15
D: NA
size: NA
J: TRBJ2-3
V: TRBV30
CDR3: CAWSYLGVGTDTQYF
DNA: TGTGCCTGGAGTTATCTGGGGGTGGGCACAGATACGCAGTATTTT

length: 14
D: TRBD1
size: many
J: TRBJ1-2
V: TRBV10-3
CDR3: CAISLQGDAYGYTF
DNA: TGTGCCATCAGCCTACAGGGGGATGCGTATGGCTACACCTTC

length: 15
D: NA
size: NA
J: TRBJ2-4
V: TRBV16
CDR3: CASSYFSVAKNIQYF
DNA: TGTGCCAGCAGCTACTTTTCGGTAGCCAAAAACATTCAGTACTTC

length: 14
D: TRBD1
size: NA
J: TRBJ2-1
V: TRBV20-1
CDR3: CSARDRDIYNEQFF
DNA: TGCAGTGCTAGGGACAGGGACATCTACAATGAGCAGTTCTTC

length: 13
D: NA
size: many
J: TRBJ1-1
V: TRBV3-1
CDR3: CASSQEGAYEAFF
DNA: TGTGCCAGCAGCCAAGAGGGGGCTTACGAAGCTTTCTTT

length: 21
D: NA
size: few
J: TRBJ1-2
V: TRBV11-2
CDR3: CASSLALPGHLDLGNYYGYTF
DNA: TGTGCCAGCAGCTTAGCCCTCCCGGGACACTTAGACCTTGGTAACTACTATGGCTACACCTTC

length: 13
D: NA
size: many
J: TRBJ2-7
V: TRBV6-5
CDR3: CASSSRDSYEQYF
DNA: TGTGCCAGCAGTTCACGGGACTCTTACGAGCAGTACTTC

length: 12
D: NA
size: few
J: TRBJ2-7
V: TRBV25-1
CDR3: CASSWAGDEQYF
DNA: TGTGCCAGCAGTTGGGCAGGGGACGAGCAGTACTTC

length: 11
D: NA
size: few
J: TRBJ1-2
V: TRBV6-1
CDR3: CASSQGYGYAF
DNA: TGTGCCAGCTCACAGGGCTATGGCTACGCCTTC

length: 16
D: TRBD1
size: NA
J: TRBJ1-1
V: TRBV4-1
CDR3: CASSPSKGQGGTEAFF
DNA: TGCGCCAGCAGCCCATCTAAGGGACAGGGAGGCACTGAAGCTTTCTTT

length: 12
D: TRBD1
size: NA
J: TRBJ1-4
V: TRBV29-1
CDR3: CSVGQGGEKLFF
DNA: TGCAGCGTTGGACAGGGAGGAGAAAAACTGTTTTTT

length: 14
D: NA
size: many
J: TRBJ1-1
V: TRBV12-3/TRBV12-4
CDR3: CASSHVRGGTEAFF
DNA: TGTGCCAGCAGCCATGTCAGGGGCGGCACTGAAGCTTTCTTT

length: 11
D: NA
size: few
J: TRBJ2-5
V: TRBV29-1
CDR3: CSVVEWETQYF
DNA: TGCAGCGTTGTAGAATGGGAGACCCAGTACTTC

length: 13
D: NA
size: few
J: TRBJ1-1
V: TRBV7-9
CDR3: CASSFEGGIEAFF
DNA: TGTGCCAGCAGCTTCGAGGGGGGGATTGAAGCTTTCTTT

length: 13
D: NA
size: NA
J: TRBJ2-1
V: TRBV15
CDR3: CATSTRSGSEQFF
DNA: TGTGCCACCAGCACCAGGTCAGGATCGGAGCAGTTCTTC

length: 18
D: TRBD2
size: many
J: TRBJ2-3
V: TRBV6-5
CDR3: CASSYLGLAGGPTDTQYF
DNA: TGTGCCAGCAGTTACCTTGGACTAGCGGGGGGGCCCACAGATACGCAGTATTTT

length: 15
D: NA
size: many
J: TRBJ1-4
V: TRBV5-1
CDR3: CASSPQSGTNEKLFF
DNA: TGCGCCAGCAGCCCACAATCGGGGACTAATGAAAAACTGTTTTTT